The present TCR beta chain was sequenced within a study of blood T cell repertoires in COVID-19. Study background: Sites in the United States, Italy and Spain provided acute and convalescent COVID-19 samples.

The CDR3 runs 17 residues. V was pared by 6 bases and J by 0 bases, with 5 bases of the junction left unmatched. Germline V gene lookup returns CDR1 MNHEY and CDR2 SMNVEV (reference sequence). In the original analysis: How many nucleated cells were present was estimated from reference gene primer amplification. Repertoires were generated with immunoSEQ multiplex PCR, while TCRdb's copy carries only in-frame clones and drops some. The D gene and trimming were derived from the DNA, and the V and J assignments and clone size from that table. The table shows some 110,000 clones, with 86% occurring only once.

The J gene is TRBJ2-6, the V gene TRBV27; 10 nucleotides line up with TRBD1. The sequenced sample was peripheral blood. This TCR was recovered from a man aged 35 to 55 with acute or convalescent COVID-19. Here the CDR3 reads CASSWTGGSSGANVLTF. CDR3 DNA: TGTGCCAGCAGCTGGACAGGGGGAAGCTCTGGGGCCAACGTCCTGACTTTC.